Below, 12 T cell receptor beta chains from the same sample are listed, as sequenced in a study of early T cells in non-severe SARS-CoV-2 infection. TCRdb recomputed calls from the 5' RACE reads with MiXCR, one row per CDR3 protein. The repertoire holds some 80,000 distinct CDR3 sequences, 12% seen once, with about 6.5% in the top ten. The specimen was whole blood. These receptor sequences come from an adult who was a healthcare worker with PCR-confirmed SARS-CoV-2 infection or an uninfected control (not recorded which).

This chain joins TRBV9 and TRBJ2-7, with D perhaps matching TRBD2 (6 bases). Trimming took off 4 bases at V and 6 bases at J, with 14 bases between the two ends. The CDR3 has 13 residues. Germline CDR1 SGDLS, CDR2 YYNGEE. The DNA of the CDR3 is TGTGCCAGCAGCATCAGGACTACCGGCGAGCAGTACTTC. It translates to CASSIRTTGEQYF. The full variable domain, completed using reference TRBV9 and TRBJ2-7, is DSGVTQTPKHLITATGQRVTLRCSPRSGDLSVYWYQQSLDQGLQFLIQYYNGEERAKGNILERFSAQQFPDLHSELNLSSLELGDSALYFCASSIRTTGEQYFGPGTRLTVT.

The chain uses TRBV6-2 or TRBV6-3 and TRBJ1-1, with D uncertain. The CDR3 sequence is 14 residues long. V lost 1 base and J 4 bases, leaving 10 bases between the germline ends. CDR1 MNHEY and CDR2 SVGEGT come from the germline V gene. The CDR3 bases are TGTGCCAGCAGTTACTTCGGGCAAACCACTGAAGCTTTCTTT. Protein sequence: CASSYFGQTTEAFF.

This clonotype showed up many times. The CDR3 DNA sequence: TGTGCCAGCAGCTTGGGACTCTACTTTCAACCCCAAGAGACCCAGTACTTC. It encodes CASSLGLYFQPQETQYF. The genes are TRBV7-2 and TRBJ2-5; D perhaps matches TRBD2 (6 bases). V shed 3 bases and J shed 1 base, with 18 bases lying between them. Germline CDR1 SGHTA, CDR2 FQGNSA. The CDR3 length is 17 residues.

In DNA form, the CDR3 reads TGTGCCAGCAGCCAAGGCCTAGGACCGTTGACAGAAGACTTATCCTACGAGCAGTACTTC. Translation gives CASSQGLGPLTEDLSYEQYF. The chain carries TRBV7-9 and TRBJ2-7, with D maybe TRBD1 (5 bases). Germline V lookup: CDR1 SEHNR, CDR2 FQNEAQ (reference sequence). Trimming removed 5 bases from V and 1 base from J, with 30 bases in between. The CDR3 is 20 amino acids.

This clonotype came up many times. This chain joins TRBV10-3 and TRBJ2-7; perhaps TRBD2 as D (6 bases). Trimming stripped 11 bases from V and 0 bases from J, with 14 bases between. This CDR3 has 13 residues. Germline CDR1 ENHRY, CDR2 SYGVKD. CDR3 nucleotide sequence: TGTGCCTCCGGAGGGCAGCCCTCCTACGAGCAGTACTTC. Protein sequence: CASGGQPSYEQYF.

The V and J genes are TRBV27 and TRBJ2-2, with 11 positions matching TRBD2. CDR3 length: 16 residues. Germline V gene data show CDR1 as MNHEY and CDR2 as SMNVEV (reference sequence). Trimming removed 9 bases from V and 0 bases from J; junction bases left unmatched: 6. This chain's CDR3 is CASRLAGTTNTGELFF. The CDR3 coding sequence is TGTGCCAGTAGACTAGCGGGGACCACGAACACCGGGGAGCTGTTTTTT.

The V and J genes are TRBV7-8 and TRBJ2-5; TRBD1 might be the D (5 bases). V was trimmed by 1 base and J by 3 bases, leaving 6 bases between them. CDR1 is SGHVS and CDR2 is FQNEAQ in the germline V gene. This CDR3 has 13 amino acids. The CDR3 loop reads CASSLDRKETQYF. CDR3 DNA sequence: TGTGCCAGCAGCTTAGACAGGAAAGAGACCCAGTACTTC.

This clonotype has ten or more counts. This rearrangement joins TRBV5-1 to TRBJ1-2, with 9 bases lining up with TRBD1. Per germline, CDR1 SGHRS and CDR2 YFSETQ. The CDR3 has 16 residues. V dropped 5 bases and J dropped 9; count of bases not matched to a gene: 17. The CDR3 protein is CASSPKPGQGYFRYTF. The CDR3 DNA reads TGCGCCAGCAGTCCTAAACCGGGACAGGGATATTTTCGCTACACCTTC.

This clonotype turned up a few times. The gene calls are TRBV19 and TRBJ2-1; the D is unclear. The length of the CDR3 is 16 residues. Germline values: CDR1 LNHDA, CDR2 SQIVND (reference sequence). V was clipped by 3 bases and J by 0 bases, with 12 bases between them. The CDR3 DNA reads as TGTGCCAGTAGTATCTCGGCGGCGAGCTCCTACAATGAGCAGTTCTTC. It translates to CASSISAASSYNEQFF.

This clonotype was observed a few times. V usage is TRBV5-1 and J usage is TRBJ2-5, with TRBD2 as a possible D gene (5 bases). The CDR3 consists of 14 residues. V was shortened by 0 bases and J by 5 bases, with 11 bases between the two germline ends. Germline values: CDR1 SGHRS, CDR2 YFSETQ. The CDR3 bases are TGCGCCAGCAGCTTGGTCTTAGGCGGGGAGACCCAGTACTTC. Protein: CASSLVLGGETQYF.

V gene TRBV12-3 or TRBV12-4 combines with J gene TRBJ2-7, with TRBD1 as a possible D gene (5 bases). The V gene lost 6 bases and the J gene lost 3 bases, with 15 bases spanning the gap. There are 14 residues in the CDR3. The CDR3 is CASRVRGAGYEQYF. In DNA, the CDR3 is TGTGCCAGCAGAGTAAGGGGCGCAGGCTACGAGCAGTACTTC.

This clonotype was observed a handful of times. The chain combines TRBV30 with TRBJ2-6; the D is unclear. Deletions cut 5 bases from V and 0 bases from J, with 11 bases between. Germline CDR1 and CDR2: GTSNPN and SVGIG (reference sequence). This CDR3 contains 15 residues. The CDR3 reads CAWGSSRSGANVLTF. In DNA, the CDR3 is TGTGCCTGGGGGTCGTCCCGCTCTGGGGCCAACGTCCTGACTTTC.